These T cell receptor beta chains were read from a single sample in a study of blood T cell repertoires in COVID-19. TCRdb's copy holds only in-frame clones and misses some; the assay was immunoSEQ multiplex PCR. In the table there are about 75,000 clones, almost 90% of which are singletons. The material sequenced was peripheral blood. These receptors all stem from a human donor in a cohort sampled during active COVID-19. The CDR3 runs from the conserved cysteine through the conserved F or W. A D gene is named only where the DNA matches it firmly. The size of a clone is reported for some rows only, either as once, few or many, or as a class for expanded clones.

D: TRBD2; V: TRBV18; J: TRBJ2-1; size: NA; CDR3: CASSPLGGSLREQFF; DNA: TGTGCCAGCTCCCCCTTGGGGGGGTCGTTACGTGAGCAGTTCTTC
D: NA; V: TRBV7-2; J: TRBJ2-3; size: NA; CDR3: CASCPGGGTDTQYF; DNA: TGTGCCAGCTGTCCTGGGGGCGGGACAGATACGCAGTATTTT
D: TRBD1; V: TRBV27; J: TRBJ2-1; size: NA; CDR3: CASSGRTGTYNEQFF; DNA: TGTGCCAGCAGTGGCCGGACAGGGACCTACAATGAGCAGTTCTTC
D: NA; V: TRBV2; J: TRBJ2-1; size: NA; CDR3: CASRRGWTSNEQFF; DNA: TGTGCCAGCAGAAGGGGCTGGACGAGCAATGAGCAGTTCTTC
D: TRBD1; V: TRBV11-2; J: TRBJ1-1; size: NA; CDR3: CASSLDDGTGATEAFF; DNA: TGTGCCAGCAGCTTAGATGACGGAACAGGGGCCACTGAAGCTTTCTTT
D: TRBD2; V: TRBV7-2; J: TRBJ2-7; size: NA; CDR3: CASSLPSGLAGRSYEQYF; DNA: TGTGCCAGCAGCTTACCCTCCGGACTAGCGGGACGTTCCTACGAGCAGTACTTC
D: TRBD1; V: TRBV19; J: TRBJ1-5; size: NA; CDR3: CASSAQGAGGQPQHF; DNA: TGTGCCAGTAGTGCACAGGGGGCCGGGGGTCAGCCCCAGCATTTT
D: NA; V: TRBV12-5; J: TRBJ1-1; size: NA; CDR3: CASGSGHPYANTEAFF; DNA: TGTGCTAGTGGTTCCGGACATCCCTATGCTAACACTGAAGCTTTCTTT
D: NA; V: TRBV7-9; J: TRBJ1-4; size: few; CDR3: CASKRGGATNEKLFF; DNA: TGTGCCAGCAAAAGGGGTGGGGCAACTAATGAAAAACTGTTTTTT
D: NA; V: TRBV7-9; J: TRBJ1-1; size: NA; CDR3: CASSLGAPYTEAFF; DNA: TGTGCCAGCAGCTTAGGGGCCCCATACACTGAAGCTTTCTTT
D: TRBD2; V: TRBV6-4; J: TRBJ2-2; size: NA; CDR3: CASSDSARAGGSVATGELFF; DNA: TGTGCCAGCAGTGACTCGGCCCGGGCGGGGGGCTCGGTAGCCACCGGGGAGCTGTTTTTT
D: NA; V: TRBV3-1/TRBV3-2; J: TRBJ2-6; size: NA; CDR3: CASSQVLAGAGGANVLTF; DNA: TGTGCCAGCAGCCAAGTTCTCGCGGGGGCGGGGGGGGCCAACGTCCTGACTTTC
D: NA; V: TRBV3-1/TRBV3-2; J: TRBJ2-2; size: NA; CDR3: CASSQDKAAGELFF; DNA: TGTGCCAGCAGCCAAGATAAGGCGGCCGGGGAGCTGTTTTTT
D: TRBD1; V: TRBV15; J: TRBJ1-5; size: few; CDR3: CATSRVRDRDPPQHF; DNA: TGTGCCACCAGCAGAGTTAGGGACAGGGATCCGCCCCAGCATTTT
D: NA; V: TRBV11-3; J: TRBJ2-2; size: NA; CDR3: CASSRAQGGTGELFF; DNA: TGTGCCAGCAGCCGCGCACAGGGCGGGACCGGGGAGCTGTTTTTT